This is a list of T cell receptor beta chains from one sample in a study of blood T cells in healthy people across ages. TCRdb called the 5' RACE reads again in MiXCR, with one record for every CDR3 protein. The sample shows 650,000 or so distinct CDR3 sequences, 52% of them seen only once. Source material: blood. These receptors came from a woman of 80 years or more in good health. Both conserved end residues are part of each CDR3. Fields, in order: CDR3 DNA, CDR3 protein, V gene, clone size, J gene, D gene. D genes are given only for firm matches. The size field is filled for only some rows; it gives once, few, many or a size class.

cdr3_nt: TGTGCCAGCAGTGTGCTCAGGGCTCGGTATGGTTACACCTTC
cdr3_aa: CASSVLRARYGYTF
v_call: TRBV28
clone_size: .
j_call: TRBJ1-2
d_call: .

cdr3_nt: TGCAGTGCTAGGCCACAGGGGGCTAATTCACCCCTCCACTTT
cdr3_aa: CSARPQGANSPLHF
v_call: TRBV20-1
clone_size: .
j_call: TRBJ1-6
d_call: TRBD1

cdr3_nt: TGTGCCAGCAGCCAAATCCGGGACAGCGACACAGATACGCAGTATTTT
cdr3_aa: CASSQIRDSDTDTQYF
v_call: TRBV4-2
clone_size: .
j_call: TRBJ2-3
d_call: TRBD1

cdr3_nt: TGCGCCAGCAGCTTGGTTACAGGGCTTAATGAAAAACTGTTTTTT
cdr3_aa: CASSLVTGLNEKLFF
v_call: TRBV5-1
clone_size: few
j_call: TRBJ1-4
d_call: .

cdr3_nt: TGTGCCATCAGGGCCGGGAGGCAGGACATTCAGTACTTC
cdr3_aa: CAIRAGRQDIQYF
v_call: TRBV10-3
clone_size: few
j_call: TRBJ2-4
d_call: TRBD2

cdr3_nt: TGTGCCAGCAGCAACCGGGGGGGGACTAGCGTTCGCGAGCAGTACTTC
cdr3_aa: CASSNRGGTSVREQYF
v_call: TRBV21-1
clone_size: many
j_call: TRBJ2-7
d_call: .

cdr3_nt: TGTGCCATCAGTGAGCGGGCAGTCACAGATACGCAGTATTTT
cdr3_aa: CAISERAVTDTQYF
v_call: TRBV10-3
clone_size: many
j_call: TRBJ2-3
d_call: .

cdr3_nt: TGTGCCACCAGTGATACCACAGGGGGCCGGCAGCCCCAGCATTTT
cdr3_aa: CATSDTTGGRQPQHF
v_call: TRBV24-1
clone_size: few
j_call: TRBJ1-5
d_call: TRBD1

cdr3_nt: TGCAGCGCAGATAATGCAGATACGCAGTATTTT
cdr3_aa: CSADNADTQYF
v_call: TRBV29-1
clone_size: once
j_call: TRBJ2-3
d_call: .

cdr3_nt: TGTGCCAGCAGTTTATCGGGCGCTCAGCCTTACAATGAGCAGTTCTTC
cdr3_aa: CASSLSGAQPYNEQFF
v_call: TRBV28
clone_size: many
j_call: TRBJ2-1
d_call: .

cdr3_nt: TGTGCCACCAGTGATCCGCGACGCGGGACTGAAGCTTTCTTT
cdr3_aa: CATSDPRRGTEAFF
v_call: TRBV24-1
clone_size: .
j_call: TRBJ1-1
d_call: .

cdr3_nt: TGCAGTGCTAGCCACCCCCAGAGAATAAGCGACGAGCAGTACTTC
cdr3_aa: CSASHPQRISDEQYF
v_call: TRBV20-1
clone_size: few
j_call: TRBJ2-7
d_call: .

cdr3_nt: TGTGCCAGCAGTGGGTGGATCACAGATACGCAGTATTTT
cdr3_aa: CASSGWITDTQYF
v_call: TRBV25-1
clone_size: many
j_call: TRBJ2-3
d_call: .

cdr3_nt: TGTGCCAGCAGCTTAGTGGTGGGGGCGAACACCGGGGAGCTGTTTTTT
cdr3_aa: CASSLVVGANTGELFF
v_call: TRBV7-2
clone_size: .
j_call: TRBJ2-2
d_call: .

cdr3_nt: TGTGCCAGCAGCCCAGGAGGCGGAGTAGCCAAAAACATTCAGTACTTC
cdr3_aa: CASSPGGGVAKNIQYF
v_call: TRBV5-6
clone_size: .
j_call: TRBJ2-4
d_call: .

cdr3_nt: TGCAGTGCTAGAGCCAGGACCTACGAGCAGTACTTC
cdr3_aa: CSARARTYEQYF
v_call: TRBV20-1
clone_size: .
j_call: TRBJ2-7
d_call: .

cdr3_nt: TGTGCCAGCGTGGGAAGAGATGGGGATACGCAGTATTTT
cdr3_aa: CASVGRDGDTQYF
v_call: TRBV2
clone_size: .
j_call: TRBJ2-3
d_call: .

cdr3_nt: TGTGCCAGCAGCTCGACTAGCGGGGGTATCGAGACCCAGTACTTC
cdr3_aa: CASSSTSGGIETQYF
v_call: TRBV7-2
clone_size: .
j_call: TRBJ2-5
d_call: TRBD2

cdr3_nt: TGTGCCATCAGTGACCGGGCCCGGTTGGGAGAGACCCAGTACTTC
cdr3_aa: CAISDRARLGETQYF
v_call: TRBV10-3
clone_size: many
j_call: TRBJ2-5
d_call: .